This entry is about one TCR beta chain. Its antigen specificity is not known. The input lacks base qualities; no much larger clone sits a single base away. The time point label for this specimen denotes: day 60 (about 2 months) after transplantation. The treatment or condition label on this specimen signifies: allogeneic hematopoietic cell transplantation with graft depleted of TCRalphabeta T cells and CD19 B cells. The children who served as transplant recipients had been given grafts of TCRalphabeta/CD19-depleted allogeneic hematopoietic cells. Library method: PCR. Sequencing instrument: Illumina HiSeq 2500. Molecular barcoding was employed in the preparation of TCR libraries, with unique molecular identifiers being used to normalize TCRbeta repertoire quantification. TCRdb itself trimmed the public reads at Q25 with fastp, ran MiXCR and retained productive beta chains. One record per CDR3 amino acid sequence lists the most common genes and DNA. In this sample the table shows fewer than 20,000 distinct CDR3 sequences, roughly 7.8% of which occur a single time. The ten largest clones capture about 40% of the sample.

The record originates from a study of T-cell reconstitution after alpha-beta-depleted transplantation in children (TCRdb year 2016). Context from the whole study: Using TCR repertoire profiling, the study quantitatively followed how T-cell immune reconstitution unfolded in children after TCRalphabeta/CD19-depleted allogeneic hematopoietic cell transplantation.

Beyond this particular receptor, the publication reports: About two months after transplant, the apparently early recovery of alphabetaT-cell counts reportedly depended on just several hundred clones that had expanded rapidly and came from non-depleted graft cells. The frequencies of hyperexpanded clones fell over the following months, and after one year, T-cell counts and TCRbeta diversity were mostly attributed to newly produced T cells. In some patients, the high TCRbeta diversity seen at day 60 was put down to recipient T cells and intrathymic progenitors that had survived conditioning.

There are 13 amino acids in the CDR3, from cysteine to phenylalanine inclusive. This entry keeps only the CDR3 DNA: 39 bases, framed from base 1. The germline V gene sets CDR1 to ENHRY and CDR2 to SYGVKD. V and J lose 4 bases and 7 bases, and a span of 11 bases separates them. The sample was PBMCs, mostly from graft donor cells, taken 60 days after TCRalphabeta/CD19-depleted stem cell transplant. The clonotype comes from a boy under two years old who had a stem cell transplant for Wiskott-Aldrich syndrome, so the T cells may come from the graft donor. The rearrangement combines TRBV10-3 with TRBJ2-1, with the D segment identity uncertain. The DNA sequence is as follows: TGTGCCATCAGTGGGTTGGAAAAGAATGAGCAGTTCTTC. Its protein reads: CAISGLEKNEQFF.